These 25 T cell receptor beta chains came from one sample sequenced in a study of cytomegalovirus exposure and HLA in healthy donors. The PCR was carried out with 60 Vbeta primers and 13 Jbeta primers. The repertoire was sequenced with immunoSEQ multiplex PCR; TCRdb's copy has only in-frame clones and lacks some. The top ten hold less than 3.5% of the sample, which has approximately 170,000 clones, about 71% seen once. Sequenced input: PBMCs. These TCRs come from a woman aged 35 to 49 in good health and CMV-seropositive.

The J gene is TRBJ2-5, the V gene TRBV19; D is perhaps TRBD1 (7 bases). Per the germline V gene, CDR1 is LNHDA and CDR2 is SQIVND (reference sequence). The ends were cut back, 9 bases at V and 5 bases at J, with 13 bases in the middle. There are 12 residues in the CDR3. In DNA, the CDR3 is TGTGCCAGCAGCAGGGGGGCGGAGACCCAGTACTTC. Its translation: CASSRGAETQYF.

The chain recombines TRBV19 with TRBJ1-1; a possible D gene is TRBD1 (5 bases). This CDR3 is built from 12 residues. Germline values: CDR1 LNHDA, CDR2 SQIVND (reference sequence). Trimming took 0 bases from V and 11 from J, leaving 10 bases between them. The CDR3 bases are TGTGCCAGTAGTATAGACGGGGGGGAGGCTTTCTTT. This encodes CASSIDGGEAFF.

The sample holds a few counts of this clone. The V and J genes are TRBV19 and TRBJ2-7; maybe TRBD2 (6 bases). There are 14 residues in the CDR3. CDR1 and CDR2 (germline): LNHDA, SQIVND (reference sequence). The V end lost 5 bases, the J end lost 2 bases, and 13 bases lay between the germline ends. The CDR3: CASSPTSSPYEQYF. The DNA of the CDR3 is TGTGCCAGTAGTCCAACTAGCAGCCCCTACGAGCAGTACTTC. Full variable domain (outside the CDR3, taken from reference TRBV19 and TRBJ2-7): DGGITQSPKYLFRKEGQNVTLSCEQNLNHDAMYWYRQDPGQGLRLIYYSQIVNDFQKGDIAEGYSVSREKKESFPLTVTSAQKNPTAFYLCASSPTSSPYEQYFGPGTRLTVT.

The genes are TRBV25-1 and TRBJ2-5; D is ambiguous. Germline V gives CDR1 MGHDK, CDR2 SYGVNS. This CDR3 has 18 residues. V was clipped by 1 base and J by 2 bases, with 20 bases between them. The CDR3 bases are TGTGCCAGCAGTGAATTGGTATCTTACTCCAACCCGCAAGAGACCCAGTACTTC. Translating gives CASSELVSYSNPQETQYF.

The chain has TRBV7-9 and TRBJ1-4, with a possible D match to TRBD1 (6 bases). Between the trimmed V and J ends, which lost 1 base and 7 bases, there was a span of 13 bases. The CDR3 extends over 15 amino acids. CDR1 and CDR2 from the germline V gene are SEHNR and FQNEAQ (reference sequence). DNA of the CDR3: TGTGCCAGCAGCTTAGTAGGGGGGGCTTCTGAAAAACTGTTTTTT. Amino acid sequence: CASSLVGGASEKLFF.

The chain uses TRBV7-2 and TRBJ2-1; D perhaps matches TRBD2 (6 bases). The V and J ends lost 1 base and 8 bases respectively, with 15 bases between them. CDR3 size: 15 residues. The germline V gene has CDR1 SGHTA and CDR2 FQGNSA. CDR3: CASSLVGTGHDEQFF. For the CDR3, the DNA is TGTGCCAGCAGCTTAGTAGGGACTGGTCATGATGAGCAGTTCTTC.

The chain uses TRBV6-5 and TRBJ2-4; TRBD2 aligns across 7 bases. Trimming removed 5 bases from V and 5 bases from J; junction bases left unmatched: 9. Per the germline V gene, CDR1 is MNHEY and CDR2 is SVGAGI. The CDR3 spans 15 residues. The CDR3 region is CASSPRRGGENIQYF. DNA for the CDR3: TGTGCCAGCAGTCCCCGGCGTGGGGGGGAAAACATTCAGTACTTC.

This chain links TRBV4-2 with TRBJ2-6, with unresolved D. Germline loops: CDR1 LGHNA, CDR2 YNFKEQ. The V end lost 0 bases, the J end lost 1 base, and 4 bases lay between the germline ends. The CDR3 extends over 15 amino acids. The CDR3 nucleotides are TGTGCCAGCAGCCAAGATCGGTCTGGGGCCAACGTCCTGACTTTC. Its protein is CASSQDRSGANVLTF.

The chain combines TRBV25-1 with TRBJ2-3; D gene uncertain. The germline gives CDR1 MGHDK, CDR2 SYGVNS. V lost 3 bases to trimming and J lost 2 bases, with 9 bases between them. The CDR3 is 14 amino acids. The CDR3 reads CASSEFSLTDTQYF. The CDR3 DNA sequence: TGTGCCAGCAGTGAGTTCTCCCTCACAGATACGCAGTATTTT.

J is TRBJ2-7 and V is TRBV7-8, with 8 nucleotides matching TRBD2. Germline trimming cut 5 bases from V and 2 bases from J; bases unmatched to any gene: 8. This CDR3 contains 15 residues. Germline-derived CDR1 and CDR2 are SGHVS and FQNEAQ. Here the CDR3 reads CASSQSTSGTYEQYF. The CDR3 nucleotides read TGTGCCAGCAGCCAGAGCACTAGCGGCACCTACGAGCAGTACTTC.

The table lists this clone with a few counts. This CDR3 is CATSRDPSVYGYTF. CDR3 sequence (DNA): TGTGCCACCAGCAGAGATCCCAGTGTCTATGGCTACACCTTC. The chain joins TRBV15 to TRBJ1-2; no firm D call. The CDR3 contains 14 residues. The germline V gene encodes CDR1 LNHNV and CDR2 YYDKDF (reference sequence). V lost 0 bases and J lost 4, with 9 bases in between. Full variable domain (missing parts from reference TRBV15 and TRBJ1-2): DAMVIQNPRYQVTQFGKPVTLSCSQTLNHNVMYWYQQKSSQAPKLLFHYYDKDFNNEADTPDNFQSRRPNTSFCFLDIRSPGLGDTAMYLCATSRDPSVYGYTFGSGTRLTVV.

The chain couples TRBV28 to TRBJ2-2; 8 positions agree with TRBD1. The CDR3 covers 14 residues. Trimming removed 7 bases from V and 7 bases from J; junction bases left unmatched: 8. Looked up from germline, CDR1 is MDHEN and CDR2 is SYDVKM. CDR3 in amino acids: CASNGQGLVGELFF. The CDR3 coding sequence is TGTGCCAGCAACGGACAGGGTCTGGTCGGGGAGCTGTTTTTT.

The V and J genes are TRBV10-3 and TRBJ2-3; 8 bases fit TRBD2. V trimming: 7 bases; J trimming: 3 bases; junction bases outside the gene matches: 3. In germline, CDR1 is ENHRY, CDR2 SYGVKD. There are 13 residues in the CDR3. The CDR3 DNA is TGTGCCATCACAGCTAGCGGGACAGATACGCAGTATTTT. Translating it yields CAITASGTDTQYF.

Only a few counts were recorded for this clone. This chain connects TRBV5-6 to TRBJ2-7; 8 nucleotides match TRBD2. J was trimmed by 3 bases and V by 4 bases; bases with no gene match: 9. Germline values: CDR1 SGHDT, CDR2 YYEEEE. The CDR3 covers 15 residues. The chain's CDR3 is CASSGSGGLRYEQYF. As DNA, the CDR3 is TGTGCCAGCAGCGGGAGCGGGGGACTCCGCTACGAGCAGTACTTC.

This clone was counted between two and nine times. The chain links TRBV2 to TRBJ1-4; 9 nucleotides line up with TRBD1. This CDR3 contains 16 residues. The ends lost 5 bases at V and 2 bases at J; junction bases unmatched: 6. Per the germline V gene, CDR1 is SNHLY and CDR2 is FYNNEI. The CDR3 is CASSLQGAGTNEKLFF. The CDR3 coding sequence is TGTGCCAGCAGTTTACAGGGGGCGGGGACTAATGAAAAACTGTTTTTT.

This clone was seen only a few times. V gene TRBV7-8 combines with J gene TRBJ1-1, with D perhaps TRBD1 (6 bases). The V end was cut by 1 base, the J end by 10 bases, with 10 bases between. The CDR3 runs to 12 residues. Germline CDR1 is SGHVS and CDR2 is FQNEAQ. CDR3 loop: CASSLVSQGAFF. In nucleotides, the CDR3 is TGTGCCAGCAGCTTAGTATCACAGGGAGCTTTCTTT.

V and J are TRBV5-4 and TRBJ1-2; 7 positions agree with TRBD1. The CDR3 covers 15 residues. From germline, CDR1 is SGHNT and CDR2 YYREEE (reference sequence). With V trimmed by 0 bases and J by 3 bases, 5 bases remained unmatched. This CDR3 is CASSLVLQGDYGYTF. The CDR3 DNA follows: TGTGCCAGCAGCTTGGTTCTCCAGGGGGACTATGGCTACACCTTC.

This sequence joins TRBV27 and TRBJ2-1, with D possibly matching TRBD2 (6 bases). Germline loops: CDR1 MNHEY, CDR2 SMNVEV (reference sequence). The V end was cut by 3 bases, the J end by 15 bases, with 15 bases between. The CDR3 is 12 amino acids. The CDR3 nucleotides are TGTGCCAGCAGTTTTCCGGGAGCACGTATGTTCTTC. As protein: CASSFPGARMFF.

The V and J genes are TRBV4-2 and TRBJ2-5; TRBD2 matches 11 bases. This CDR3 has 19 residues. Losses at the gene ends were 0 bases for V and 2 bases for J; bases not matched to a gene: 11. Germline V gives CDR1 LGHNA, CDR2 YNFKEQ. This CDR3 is CASSQEGLRGLADQETQYF. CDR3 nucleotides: TGTGCCAGCAGCCAAGAGGGGTTGAGGGGACTAGCGGATCAAGAGACCCAGTACTTC.

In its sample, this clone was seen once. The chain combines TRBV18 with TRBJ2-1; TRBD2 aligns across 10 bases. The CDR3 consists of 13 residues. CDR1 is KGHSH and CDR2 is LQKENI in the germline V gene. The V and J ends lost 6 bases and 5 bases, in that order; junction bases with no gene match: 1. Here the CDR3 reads CASSSGGNNEQFF. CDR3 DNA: TGTGCCAGCTCTAGCGGGGGGAACAATGAGCAGTTCTTC.

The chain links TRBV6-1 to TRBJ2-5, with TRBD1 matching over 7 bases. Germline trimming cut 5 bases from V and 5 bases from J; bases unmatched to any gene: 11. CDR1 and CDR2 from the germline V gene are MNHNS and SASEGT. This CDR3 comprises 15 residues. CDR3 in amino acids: CASSRETGVQETQYF. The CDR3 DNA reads TGTGCCAGCAGTCGGGAAACAGGGGTACAGGAGACCCAGTACTTC.

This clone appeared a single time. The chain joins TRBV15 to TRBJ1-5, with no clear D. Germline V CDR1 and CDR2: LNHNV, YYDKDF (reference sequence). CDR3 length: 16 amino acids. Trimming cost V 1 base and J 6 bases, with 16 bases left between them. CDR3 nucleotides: TGTGCCACCAGCAGAGGAGTGGAGGGTGGGAGTCAGCCCCAGCATTTT. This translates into CATSRGVEGGSQPQHF.

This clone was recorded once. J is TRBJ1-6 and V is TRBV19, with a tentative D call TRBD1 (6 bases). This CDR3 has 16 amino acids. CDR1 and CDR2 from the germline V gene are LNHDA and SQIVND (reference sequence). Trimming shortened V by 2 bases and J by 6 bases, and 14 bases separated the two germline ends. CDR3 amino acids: CASSILPGGLNSPLHF. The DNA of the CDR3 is TGTGCCAGTAGTATACTCCCGGGGGGCCTTAATTCACCCCTCCACTTT.

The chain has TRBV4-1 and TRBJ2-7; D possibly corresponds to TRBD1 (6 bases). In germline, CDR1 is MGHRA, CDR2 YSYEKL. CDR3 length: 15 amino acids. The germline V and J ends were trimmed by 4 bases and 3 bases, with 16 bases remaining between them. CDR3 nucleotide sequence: TGCGCCAGCAGCCTCCGGACGGAAGGGGGCTACGAGCAGTACTTC. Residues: CASSLRTEGGYEQYF.

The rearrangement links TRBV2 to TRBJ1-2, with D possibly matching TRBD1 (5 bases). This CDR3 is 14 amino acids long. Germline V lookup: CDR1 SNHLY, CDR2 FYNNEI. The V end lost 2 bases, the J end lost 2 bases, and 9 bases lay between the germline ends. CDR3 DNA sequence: TGTGCCAGCAGTGAACAGGGATCGAACTATGGCTACACCTTC. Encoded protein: CASSEQGSNYGYTF.